A single T cell receptor beta chain is shown here with its context. This specimen belongs to a study of blood T cell repertoires in COVID-19. For the study at large: Sources were T cells, B-cell-depleted T cells, or PBMCs; the material itself was cDNA or gDNA.

This CDR3 contains 15 residues. Germline-derived CDR1 and CDR2 are PRHDT and FYEKMQ (reference sequence). Losses at the gene ends were 5 bases for V and 7 bases for J; bases not matched to a gene: 9. Authors' methods: Estimation of nucleated cell counts was performed using reference gene primer amplification. Produced via immunoSEQ multiplex PCR; TCRdb's table is partial and in-frame only. D and trimming come from the DNA, and the V and J calls and clone size come from that table. The sample carries about 420,000 clones, 80% to 90% recorded once. Material: peripheral blood. This sequence was found in a young man with COVID-19, enrolled during active disease. The chain combines TRBV13 with TRBJ2-7; 12 bases agree with TRBD2. The CDR3 nucleotides read TGTGCCAGCAGCCCGAGACTAGCGGGAGTGCGGGAGCAGTACTTC. It encodes CASSPRLAGVREQYF.